Following are 27 T cell receptor beta chains from one sample sequenced in a study of early stage breast cancer tumors. Clones were read by immunoSEQ multiplex PCR, and TCRdb kept only the in-frame ones, dropping some. The table lists about 72,000 clones, 70% to 85% of them singletons. Sequences were obtained from blood. These receptors were collected from a person between 55 and 69 years old with breast cancer.

V gene TRBV11-2 combines with J gene TRBJ2-2; the match to TRBD1 covers 7 bases. Germline V lookup: CDR1 SGHAT, CDR2 FQNNGV. This CDR3 comprises 13 residues. After removal of 6 bases from V and 3 bases from J, the junction contained 1 base not matched to a gene. This CDR3 is CASRGQYTGELFF. Written as DNA, the CDR3 is TGTGCCAGCAGGGGACAGTACACCGGGGAGCTGTTTTTT.

V and J are TRBV5-6 and TRBJ1-2; D not certain. Trimming shortened V by 0 bases and J by 7 bases, and 7 bases separated the two germline ends. The CDR3 is made up of 12 amino acids. Germline CDR1 reads SGHDT; CDR2 reads YYEEEE. CDR3 bases: TGTGCCAGCAGCTTGGGGGGTCGTGGCTACACCTTC. Its translation: CASSLGGRGYTF.

This clone was counted a single time. The V and J genes are TRBV6-1 and TRBJ1-1; 7 bases agree with TRBD1. CDR3 length equals 13 residues. Germline V gives CDR1 MNHNS, CDR2 SASEGT. After removal of 7 bases from V and 3 bases from J, the junction contained 5 bases not matched to a gene. CDR3 in amino acids: CASMGRGYTEAFF. The CDR3 DNA reads TGTGCCAGCATGGGCAGGGGGTACACTGAAGCTTTCTTT.

The chain joins TRBV7-8 to TRBJ2-2; no reliable D call. Germline assignment: CDR1 SGHVS and CDR2 FQNEAQ. The V end lost 4 bases, the J end lost 2 bases, and 11 bases lay between the germline ends. This CDR3 contains 15 residues. The CDR3 DNA reads as TGTGCCAGCAGCTATAATCCGAGAAACACCGGGGAGCTGTTTTTT. Encoded protein: CASSYNPRNTGELFF.

This rearrangement joins TRBV2 to TRBJ2-7; the match to TRBD1 covers 9 bases. The germline gives CDR1 SNHLY, CDR2 FYNNEI. The CDR3 length is 13 residues. V shed 6 bases, J shed 4 bases, and the junction held 4 bases outside the gene matches. CDR3 in amino acids: CASREQGAYEQYF. CDR3 nucleotides: TGTGCCAGCAGGGAACAGGGGGCGTACGAGCAGTACTTC.

The gene calls are TRBV2 and TRBJ2-3, with 9 positions matching TRBD2. The germline gives CDR1 SNHLY, CDR2 FYNNEI. J lost 3 bases, V lost 8 bases, and 12 bases had no gene match. The CDR3 spans 16 residues. The CDR3: CASRPGGRAGTDTQYF. The DNA for the CDR3 is TGTGCCAGCCGTCCCGGCGGGAGGGCCGGTACAGATACGCAGTATTTT.

V gene TRBV10-3 combines with J gene TRBJ1-1; no clear D. Trimming took off 5 bases at V and 4 bases at J, with 14 bases between the two ends. This CDR3 comprises 14 residues. The germline V gene encodes CDR1 ENHRY and CDR2 SYGVKD. The CDR3 loop reads CAISSGPRPTEAFF. The CDR3 DNA reads as TGTGCCATCAGTTCTGGACCGAGGCCCACTGAAGCTTTCTTT.

This clone has only a few counts. The V and J genes are TRBV5-4 and TRBJ1-1; D possibly corresponds to TRBD1 (5 bases). Germline V lookup: CDR1 SGHNT, CDR2 YYREEE (reference sequence). Trimming left V 0 bases short and J 5 bases short, with 11 bases between. The CDR3 sequence is 14 residues long. CDR3 DNA: TGTGCCAGCAGCTTGGAAGGGTGGGGGACTGAAGCTTTCTTT. This codes for CASSLEGWGTEAFF.

The chain uses TRBV6-1 and TRBJ1-3, with 7 bases lining up with TRBD1. The germline gives CDR1 MNHNS, CDR2 SASEGT. V was pared by 6 bases and J by 4 bases, with 6 bases of the junction left unmatched. The CDR3 runs 14 residues. The CDR3 loop is CASSYRGGGNTIYF. For the CDR3, the DNA is TGTGCCAGCAGCTACAGGGGTGGGGGAAACACCATATATTTT.

The chain combines TRBV2 with TRBJ1-4; 7 nucleotides agree with TRBD1. The ends lost 5 bases at V and 4 bases at J; junction bases unmatched: 7. The CDR3 extends over 15 amino acids. Germline V lookup: CDR1 SNHLY, CDR2 FYNNEI. For the CDR3, the DNA is TGTGCCAGCAGTAGGGGGCAGCGATATAATGAAAAACTGTTTTTT. Amino acid sequence: CASSRGQRYNEKLFF.

The rearrangement joins TRBV7-2 to TRBJ2-3, with 14 bases that match TRBD2. CDR3 length equals 16 residues. Per the germline V gene, CDR1 is SGHTA and CDR2 is FQGNSA. V shed 5 bases and J 3 bases; nucleotides not matched to a gene: 4. Here the CDR3 reads CASSRGLAGGTDTQYF. The CDR3 coding sequence is TGTGCCAGCAGCCGCGGACTAGCGGGAGGTACAGATACGCAGTATTTT.

This chain links TRBV28 with TRBJ2-5; 8 nucleotides agree with TRBD1. Looked up from germline, CDR1 is MDHEN and CDR2 is SYDVKM. The CDR3 is 15 amino acids. After removal of 4 bases from V and 0 bases from J, the junction contained 4 bases not matched to a gene. As DNA, the CDR3 is TGTGCCAGCAGTTCCAGACAGGGGTACCAAGAGACCCAGTACTTC. This encodes CASSSRQGYQETQYF.

The chain couples TRBV27 to TRBJ1-1; D is unclear. Trimming cost V 3 bases and J 1 base, with 12 bases left between them. The CDR3 sequence is 15 residues long. CDR1 is MNHEY and CDR2 is SMNVEV in the germline V gene (reference sequence). The CDR3 region is CASSFSPHSNTEAFF. CDR3 bases: TGTGCCAGCAGTTTCTCCCCCCATTCGAACACTGAAGCTTTCTTT.

V and J are TRBV30 and TRBJ1-1, with 7 positions matching TRBD1. The CDR3 has 13 residues. J gave up 3 bases and V 2 bases, and 3 bases lay outside the gene matches. In germline, CDR1 is GTSNPN, CDR2 SVGIG (reference sequence). CDR3 nucleotides: TGTGCCTGGAGTACCCAGGGGGACACTGAAGCTTTCTTT. It specifies CAWSTQGDTEAFF.

In regard to this clone: The sample contains more than one DNA sequence encoding this CDR3. The chain recombines TRBV9 with TRBJ2-3; unclear D gene. Trimming removed 0 bases at V and 3 bases at J, with 5 bases between. This CDR3 has 13 amino acids. Germline V lookup: CDR1 SGDLS, CDR2 YYNGEE. The CDR3 loop is CASSVEGTDTQYF. In DNA, the CDR3 is TGTGCCAGCAGCGTAGAGGGAACAGATACGCAGTATTTT.

V gene TRBV5-1 combines with J gene TRBJ1-1; D is ambiguous. V lost 0 bases and J lost 1, with 16 bases in between. There are 17 residues in the CDR3. The V gene's germline CDR1 is SGHRS and CDR2 YFSETQ. The CDR3 DNA sequence: TGCGCCAGCAGCTTGGGGGTTGATACGCTCCAGAACACTGAAGCTTTCTTT. Its protein product is CASSLGVDTLQNTEAFF.

V usage is TRBV18 and J usage is TRBJ2-2, with D unresolved. The CDR3 has 12 residues. Germline V CDR1 and CDR2: KGHSH, LQKENI. The germline V and J ends were trimmed by 1 base and 7 bases, with 4 bases remaining between them. CDR3 DNA sequence: TGTGCCAGCTCACCACTGATCGGGGAGCTGTTTTTT. This sequence encodes CASSPLIGELFF.

In regard to this clone: Other nucleotide sequences from this sample produce the same CDR3. V is TRBV5-1 and J is TRBJ2-3; D unclear. This CDR3 spans 13 amino acids. CDR1 is SGHRS and CDR2 is YFSETQ in the germline V gene. V gave up 0 bases and J gave up 3 bases, with 5 bases separating them. The CDR3 sequence is CASSLGETDTQYF. The CDR3 DNA reads TGCGCCAGCAGCTTGGGGGAAACAGATACGCAGTATTTT.

This clone was counted a few times. The V gene is TRBV28, the J gene TRBJ1-5; D gene unclear. The CDR3 sequence is 15 residues long. Trimming pared 4 bases from V and 0 bases from J, leaving 10 bases between. Germline CDR1 is MDHEN and CDR2 is SYDVKM. CDR3 loop: CASSSQVDSNQPQHF. CDR3 DNA: TGTGCCAGCAGTTCCCAGGTCGATAGCAATCAGCCCCAGCATTTT.

J is TRBJ2-2 and V is TRBV30; D perhaps matches TRBD2 (5 bases). Germline CDR1 GTSNPN, CDR2 SVGIG (reference sequence). CDR3 length: 13 amino acids. V was trimmed by 0 bases and J by 7 bases, leaving 9 bases between them. The CDR3 nucleotides read TGTGCCTGGAGTGTGGGTCGGGGCGGGGAGCTGTTTTTT. Translating it yields CAWSVGRGGELFF.

This chain joins TRBV10-2 and TRBJ2-2; 7 positions agree with TRBD1. Germline V lookup: CDR1 WSHSY, CDR2 SAAADI. The CDR3 is made up of 18 amino acids. Losses at the gene ends were 2 bases for V and 2 bases for J; bases not matched to a gene: 11. The CDR3 loop reads CASSEAQGDFLNTGELFF. CDR3 nucleotides: TGCGCCAGCAGTGAGGCTCAGGGGGATTTCCTAAACACCGGGGAGCTGTTTTTT.

The CDR3 bases are TGTGCCCTAGGCGGGGGGCCCGGTCAGCCCCAGCATTTT. Protein sequence: CALGGGPGQPQHF. This rearrangement joins TRBV30 to TRBJ1-5; a possible D gene is TRBD1 (6 bases). The CDR3 is 13 residues long. CDR1 is GTSNPN, CDR2 SVGIG, per germline (reference sequence). Trimming left V 8 bases short and J 6 bases short, with 17 bases between.

The chain has TRBV5-4 and TRBJ2-1; D ambiguous. This CDR3 has 14 residues. The V end lost 4 bases, the J end lost 8 bases, and 16 bases lay between the germline ends. Germline CDR1 and CDR2: SGHNT and YYREEE (reference sequence). For the CDR3, the DNA is TGTGCCAGCAGCCCCCAAAGGGTAGGTCATGAGCAGTTCTTC. Translating gives CASSPQRVGHEQFF.

V gene TRBV28 combines with J gene TRBJ1-2, with D perhaps TRBD1 (6 bases). The CDR3 is 14 amino acids. Germline CDR1 MDHEN, CDR2 SYDVKM. The V and J ends lost 7 bases and 2 bases respectively, with 14 bases between them. The CDR3 loop is CASKLRGSNYGYTF. The CDR3 region has the DNA TGTGCCAGCAAACTCAGGGGATCAAACTATGGCTACACCTTC.

V gene TRBV5-1 combines with J gene TRBJ1-2, with D maybe TRBD1 (5 bases). CDR1 and CDR2 from the germline V gene are SGHRS and YFSETQ. This CDR3 is built from 14 residues. Trimming shortened V by 4 bases and J by 7 bases, and 17 bases separated the two germline ends. For the CDR3, the DNA is TGCGCCAGCAGCGGGGGGGAGCCGGCCGGTGGCTACACCTTC. Encoded protein: CASSGGEPAGGYTF.

The chain employs TRBV6-6 and TRBJ1-2; D is ambiguous. CDR1 and CDR2 from the germline V gene are MNHNY and SVGAGI (reference sequence). The ends were cut back, 2 bases at V and 2 bases at J, with 6 bases in the middle. The length of the CDR3 is 13 residues. The CDR3 DNA sequence: TGTGCCAGCAGTTACGGGAAGAACTATGGCTACACCTTC. Its translation is CASSYGKNYGYTF.

This chain connects TRBV28 to TRBJ1-4, with TRBD1 as a possible D gene (6 bases). The CDR3 loop spans 17 amino acids. V was trimmed by 3 bases and J by 0 bases, leaving 14 bases between them. The germline CDR1 and CDR2 sequences are MDHEN and SYDVKM. CDR3 protein: CASSLIQGPATNEKLFF. The CDR3 nucleotides read TGTGCCAGCAGTTTGATTCAGGGGCCAGCAACTAATGAAAAACTGTTTTTT.